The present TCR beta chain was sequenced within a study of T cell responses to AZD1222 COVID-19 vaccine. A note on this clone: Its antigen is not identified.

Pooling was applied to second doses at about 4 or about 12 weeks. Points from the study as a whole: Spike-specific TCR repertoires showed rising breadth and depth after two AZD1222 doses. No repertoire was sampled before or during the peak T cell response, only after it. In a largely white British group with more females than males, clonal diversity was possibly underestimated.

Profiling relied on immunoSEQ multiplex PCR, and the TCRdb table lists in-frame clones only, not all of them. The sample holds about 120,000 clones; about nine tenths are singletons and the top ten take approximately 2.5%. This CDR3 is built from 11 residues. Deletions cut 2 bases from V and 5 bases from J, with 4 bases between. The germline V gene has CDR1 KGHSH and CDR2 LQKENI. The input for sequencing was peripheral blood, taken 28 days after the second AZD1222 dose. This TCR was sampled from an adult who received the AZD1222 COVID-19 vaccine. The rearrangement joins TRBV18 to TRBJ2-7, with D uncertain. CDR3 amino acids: CASSPGDEQYF. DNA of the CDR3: TGTGCCAGCTCACCAGGGGACGAGCAGTACTTC.